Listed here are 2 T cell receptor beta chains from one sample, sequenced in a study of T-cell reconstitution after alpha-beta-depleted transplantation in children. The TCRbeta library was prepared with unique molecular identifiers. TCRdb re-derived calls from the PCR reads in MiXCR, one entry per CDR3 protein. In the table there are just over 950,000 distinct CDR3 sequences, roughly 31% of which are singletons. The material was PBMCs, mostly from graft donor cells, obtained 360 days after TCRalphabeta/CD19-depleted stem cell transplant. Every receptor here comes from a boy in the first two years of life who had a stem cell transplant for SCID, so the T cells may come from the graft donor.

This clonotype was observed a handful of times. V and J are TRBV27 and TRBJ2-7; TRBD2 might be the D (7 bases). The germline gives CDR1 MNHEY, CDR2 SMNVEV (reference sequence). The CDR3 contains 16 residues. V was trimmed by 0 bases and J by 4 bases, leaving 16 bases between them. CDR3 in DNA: TGTGCCAGCAGTTTATCGGGTTGGGGGGGGGCGTACGAGCAGTACTTC. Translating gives CASSLSGWGGAYEQYF.

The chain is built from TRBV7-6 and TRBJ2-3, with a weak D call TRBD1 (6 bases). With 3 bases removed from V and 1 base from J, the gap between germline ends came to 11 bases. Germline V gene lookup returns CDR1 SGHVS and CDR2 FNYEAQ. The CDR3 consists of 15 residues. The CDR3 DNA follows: TGTGCCAGCAGCTTGAGACAGGCTGGCACAGATACGCAGTATTTT. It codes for CASSLRQAGTDTQYF.